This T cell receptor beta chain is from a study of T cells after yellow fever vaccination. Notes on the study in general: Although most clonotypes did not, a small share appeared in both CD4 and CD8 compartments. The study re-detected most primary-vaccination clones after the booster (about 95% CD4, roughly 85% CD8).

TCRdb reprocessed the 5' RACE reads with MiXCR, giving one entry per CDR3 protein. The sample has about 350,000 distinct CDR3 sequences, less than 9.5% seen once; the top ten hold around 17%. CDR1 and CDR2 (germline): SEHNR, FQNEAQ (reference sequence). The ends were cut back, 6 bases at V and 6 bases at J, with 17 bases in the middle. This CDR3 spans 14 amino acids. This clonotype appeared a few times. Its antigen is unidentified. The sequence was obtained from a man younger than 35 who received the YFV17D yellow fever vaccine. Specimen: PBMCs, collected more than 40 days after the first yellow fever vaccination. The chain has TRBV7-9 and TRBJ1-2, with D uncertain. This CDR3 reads CASSGPPGGNGYTF. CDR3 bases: TGTGCCAGCAGTGGTCCCCCTGGAGGCAATGGCTACACCTTC. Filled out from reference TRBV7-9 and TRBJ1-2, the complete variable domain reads DTGVSQNPRHKITKRGQNVTFRCDPISEHNRLYWYRQTLGQGPEFLTYFQNEAQLEKSRLLSDRFSAERPKGSFSTLEIQRTEQGDSAMYLCASSGPPGGNGYTFGSGTRLTVV.